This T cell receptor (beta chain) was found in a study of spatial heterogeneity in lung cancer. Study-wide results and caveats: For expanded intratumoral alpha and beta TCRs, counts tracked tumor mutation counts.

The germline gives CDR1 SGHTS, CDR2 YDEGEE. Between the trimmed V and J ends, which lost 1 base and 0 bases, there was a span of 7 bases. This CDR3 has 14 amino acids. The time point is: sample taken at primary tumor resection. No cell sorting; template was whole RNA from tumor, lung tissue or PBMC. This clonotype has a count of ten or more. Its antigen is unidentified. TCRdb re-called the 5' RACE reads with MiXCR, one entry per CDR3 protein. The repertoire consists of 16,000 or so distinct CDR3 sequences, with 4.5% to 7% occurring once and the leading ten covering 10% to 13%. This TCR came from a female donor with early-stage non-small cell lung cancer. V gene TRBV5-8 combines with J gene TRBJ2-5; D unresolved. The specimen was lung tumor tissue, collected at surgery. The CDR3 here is CASSLPRNQETQYF. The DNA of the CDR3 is TGTGCCAGCAGCTTGCCCCGAAACCAAGAGACCCAGTACTTC.